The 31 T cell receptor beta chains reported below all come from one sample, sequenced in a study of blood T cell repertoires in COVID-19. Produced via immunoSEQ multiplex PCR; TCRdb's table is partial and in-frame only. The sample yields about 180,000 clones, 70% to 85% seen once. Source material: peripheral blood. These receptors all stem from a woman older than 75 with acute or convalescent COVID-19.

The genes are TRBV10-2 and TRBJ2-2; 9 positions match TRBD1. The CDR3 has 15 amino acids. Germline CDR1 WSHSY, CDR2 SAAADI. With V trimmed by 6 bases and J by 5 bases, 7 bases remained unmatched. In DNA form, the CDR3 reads TGCGCCAGCAGGGACCGGGACAGGGTAACCGGGGAGCTGTTTTTT. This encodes CASRDRDRVTGELFF.

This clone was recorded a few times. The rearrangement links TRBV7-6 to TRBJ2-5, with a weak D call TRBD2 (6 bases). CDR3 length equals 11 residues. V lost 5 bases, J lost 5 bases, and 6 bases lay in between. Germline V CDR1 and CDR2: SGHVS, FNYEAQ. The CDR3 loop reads CASSREETQYF. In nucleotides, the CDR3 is TGTGCCAGCAGCCGGGAGGAGACCCAGTACTTC.

The CDR3 spells CASSASPGVSSPLHF. Here the CDR3 DNA reads TGTGCCAGCAGCGCCAGCCCGGGAGTGAGTTCACCCCTCCACTTT. The V gene is TRBV9, the J gene TRBJ1-6; no clear D gene. The ends were cut back, 3 bases at V and 9 bases at J, with 16 bases in the middle. This CDR3 is 15 amino acids long. Germline CDR1 reads SGDLS; CDR2 reads YYNGEE.

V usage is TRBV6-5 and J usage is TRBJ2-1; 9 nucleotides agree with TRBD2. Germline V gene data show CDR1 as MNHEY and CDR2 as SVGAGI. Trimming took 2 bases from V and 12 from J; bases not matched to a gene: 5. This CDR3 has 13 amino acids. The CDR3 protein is CASSYRREGGQFF. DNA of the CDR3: TGTGCCAGCAGTTACCGGCGGGAGGGCGGGCAGTTCTTC.

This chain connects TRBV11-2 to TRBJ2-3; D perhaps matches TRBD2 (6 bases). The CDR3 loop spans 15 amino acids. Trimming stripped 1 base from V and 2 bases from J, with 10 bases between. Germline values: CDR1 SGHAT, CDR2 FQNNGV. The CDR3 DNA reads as TGTGCCAGCAGCTTAGGAGGCGGGGTCACAGATACGCAGTATTTT. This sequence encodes CASSLGGGVTDTQYF.

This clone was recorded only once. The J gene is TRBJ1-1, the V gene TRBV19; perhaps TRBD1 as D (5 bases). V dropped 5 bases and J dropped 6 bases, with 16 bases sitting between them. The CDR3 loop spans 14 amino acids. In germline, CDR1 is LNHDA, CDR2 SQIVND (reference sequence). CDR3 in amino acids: CASSFPGEGAEAFF. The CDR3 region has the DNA TGTGCCAGTAGTTTCCCTGGGGAAGGGGCTGAAGCTTTCTTT.

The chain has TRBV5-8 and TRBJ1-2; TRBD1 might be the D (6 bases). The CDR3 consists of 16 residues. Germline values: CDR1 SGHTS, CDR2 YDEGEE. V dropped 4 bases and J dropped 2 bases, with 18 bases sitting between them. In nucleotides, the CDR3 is TGTGCCAGCAGCCAACTTCGGGGACACGTAAACTATGGCTACACCTTC. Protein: CASSQLRGHVNYGYTF.

CDR3: CASSLAGGRSYEQYF. The CDR3 coding sequence is TGTGCCAGCAGCTTAGCAGGCGGGAGGTCCTACGAGCAGTACTTC. The chain combines TRBV11-2 with TRBJ2-7; TRBD2 matches at 8 bases. The CDR3 contains 15 residues. CDR1 and CDR2 (germline): SGHAT, FQNNGV. Trimming took 1 base from V and 1 from J; bases not matched to a gene: 3.

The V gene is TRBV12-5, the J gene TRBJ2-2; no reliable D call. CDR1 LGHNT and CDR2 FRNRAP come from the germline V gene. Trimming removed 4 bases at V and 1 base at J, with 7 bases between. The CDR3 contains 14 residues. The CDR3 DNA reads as TGTGCTAGTGGTTCCCGACTGAACACCGGGGAGCTGTTTTTT. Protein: CASGSRLNTGELFF.

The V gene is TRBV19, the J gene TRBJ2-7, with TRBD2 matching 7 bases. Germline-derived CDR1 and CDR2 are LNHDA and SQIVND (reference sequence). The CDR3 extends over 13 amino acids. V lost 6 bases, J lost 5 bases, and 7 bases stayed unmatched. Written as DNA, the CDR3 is TGTGCCAGTAGGGTAGCGGGTGACCACGAGCAGTACTTC. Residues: CASRVAGDHEQYF.

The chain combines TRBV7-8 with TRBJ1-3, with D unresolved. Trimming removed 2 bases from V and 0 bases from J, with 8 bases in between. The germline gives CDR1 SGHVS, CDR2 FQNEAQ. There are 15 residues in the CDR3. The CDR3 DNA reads TGTGCCAGCAGCTTAAGGACTCTCTCTGGAAACACCATATATTTT. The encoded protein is CASSLRTLSGNTIYF.

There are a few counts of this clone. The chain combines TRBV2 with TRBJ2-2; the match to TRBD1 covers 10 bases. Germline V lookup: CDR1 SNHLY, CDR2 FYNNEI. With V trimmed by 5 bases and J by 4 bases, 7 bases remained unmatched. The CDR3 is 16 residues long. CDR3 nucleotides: TGTGCCAGCAGTCTCGACAGGGGGCGAAGCACCGGGGAGCTGTTTTTT. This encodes CASSLDRGRSTGELFF.

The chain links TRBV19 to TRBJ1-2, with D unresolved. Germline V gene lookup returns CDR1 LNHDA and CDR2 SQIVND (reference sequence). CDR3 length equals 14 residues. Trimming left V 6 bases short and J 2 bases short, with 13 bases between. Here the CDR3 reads CASRTWTQNYGYTF. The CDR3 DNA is TGTGCCAGTAGGACTTGGACTCAAAACTATGGCTACACCTTC. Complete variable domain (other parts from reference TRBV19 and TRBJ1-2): DGGITQSPKYLFRKEGQNVTLSCEQNLNHDAMYWYRQDPGQGLRLIYYSQIVNDFQKGDIAEGYSVSREKKESFPLTVTSAQKNPTAFYLCASRTWTQNYGYTFGSGTRLTVV.

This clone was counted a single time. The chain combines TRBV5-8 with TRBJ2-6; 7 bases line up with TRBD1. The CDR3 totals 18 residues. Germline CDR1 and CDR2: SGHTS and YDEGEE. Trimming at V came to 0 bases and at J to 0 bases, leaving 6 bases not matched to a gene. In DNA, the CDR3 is TGTGCCAGCAGCTTGGTGACAGGGTCACTCTCTGGGGCCAACGTCCTGACTTTC. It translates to CASSLVTGSLSGANVLTF.

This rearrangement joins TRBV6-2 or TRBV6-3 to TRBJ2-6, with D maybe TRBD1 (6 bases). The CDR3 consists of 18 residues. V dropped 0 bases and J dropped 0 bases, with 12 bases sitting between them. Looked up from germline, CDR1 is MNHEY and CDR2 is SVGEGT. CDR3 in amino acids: CASSYSTGQASGANVLTF. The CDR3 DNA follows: TGTGCCAGCAGTTACTCCACAGGGCAAGCCTCTGGGGCCAACGTCCTGACTTTC.

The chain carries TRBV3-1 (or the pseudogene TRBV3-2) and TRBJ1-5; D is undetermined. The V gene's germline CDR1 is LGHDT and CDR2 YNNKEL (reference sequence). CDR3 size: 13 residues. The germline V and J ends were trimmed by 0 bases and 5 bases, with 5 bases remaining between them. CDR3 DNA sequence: TGTGCCAGCAGCCAAGACGGTGATCAGCCCCAGCATTTT. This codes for CASSQDGDQPQHF.

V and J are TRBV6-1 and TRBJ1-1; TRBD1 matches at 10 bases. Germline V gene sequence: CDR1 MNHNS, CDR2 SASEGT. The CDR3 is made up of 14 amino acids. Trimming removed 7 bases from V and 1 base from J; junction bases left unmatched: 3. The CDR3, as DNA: TGTGCCAGCAAGCGGGACAGGGGGAACACTGAAGCTTTCTTT. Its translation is CASKRDRGNTEAFF.

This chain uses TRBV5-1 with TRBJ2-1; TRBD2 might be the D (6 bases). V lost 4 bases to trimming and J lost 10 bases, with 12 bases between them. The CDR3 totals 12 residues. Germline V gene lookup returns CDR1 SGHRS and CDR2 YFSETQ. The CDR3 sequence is CASSPGTPEQFF. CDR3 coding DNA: TGCGCCAGCAGCCCCGGGACTCCGGAGCAGTTCTTC.

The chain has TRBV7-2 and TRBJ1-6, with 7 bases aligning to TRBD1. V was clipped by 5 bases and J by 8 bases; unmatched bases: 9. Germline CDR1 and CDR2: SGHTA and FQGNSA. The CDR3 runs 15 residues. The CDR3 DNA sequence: TGTGCCAGCAGCCTACCGACAGGGAATCATTCACCCCTCCACTTT. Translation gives CASSLPTGNHSPLHF.

CDR3 sequence: CASNPNGAGPYEQYF. CDR3 nucleotides: TGTGCCAGCAACCCCAACGGGGCGGGGCCCTACGAGCAGTACTTC. The chain couples TRBV7-2 to TRBJ2-7; D is perhaps TRBD2 (6 bases). V lost 7 bases to trimming and J lost 2 bases, with 18 bases between them. The CDR3 length is 15 residues. Germline CDR1 SGHTA, CDR2 FQGNSA. Full variable domain (remainder filled in from reference TRBV7-2 and TRBJ2-7): GAGVSQSPSNKVTEKGKDVELRCDPISGHTALYWYRQSLGQGLEFLIYFQGNSAPDKSGLPSDRFSAERTGGSVSTLTIQRTQQEDSAVYLCASNPNGAGPYEQYFGPGTRLTVT.

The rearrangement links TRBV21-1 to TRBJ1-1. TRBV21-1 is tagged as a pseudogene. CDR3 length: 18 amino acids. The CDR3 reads CASSKSRGGRVSNTEAFF. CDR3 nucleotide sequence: TGTGCCAGCAGCAAATCTCGAGGCGGTCGAGTGAGCAACACTGAAGCTTTCTTT.

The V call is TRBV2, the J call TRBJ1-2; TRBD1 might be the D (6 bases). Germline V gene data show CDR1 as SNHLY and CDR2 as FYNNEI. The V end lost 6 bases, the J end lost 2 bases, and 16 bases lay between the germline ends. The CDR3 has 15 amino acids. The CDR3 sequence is CASRSLQGPNYGYTF. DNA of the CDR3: TGTGCCAGCAGATCACTACAGGGACCCAACTATGGCTACACCTTC.

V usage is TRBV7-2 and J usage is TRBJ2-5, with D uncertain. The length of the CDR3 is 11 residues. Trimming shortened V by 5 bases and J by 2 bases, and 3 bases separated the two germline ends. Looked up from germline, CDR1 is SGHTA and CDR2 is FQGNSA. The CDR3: CASSLQETQYF. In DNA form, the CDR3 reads TGTGCCAGCAGCCTTCAAGAGACCCAGTACTTC. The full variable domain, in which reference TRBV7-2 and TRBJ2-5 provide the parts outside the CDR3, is GAGVSQSPSNKVTEKGKDVELRCDPISGHTALYWYRQSLGQGLEFLIYFQGNSAPDKSGLPSDRFSAERTGGSVSTLTIQRTQQEDSAVYLCASSLQETQYFGPGTRLLVL.

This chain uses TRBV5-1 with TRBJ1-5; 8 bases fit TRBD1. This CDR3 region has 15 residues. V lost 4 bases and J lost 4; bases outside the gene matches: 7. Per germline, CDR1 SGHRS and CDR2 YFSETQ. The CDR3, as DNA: TGCGCCAGCAGCCCGACAGGGGCGAATAATCAGCCCCAGCATTTT. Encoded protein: CASSPTGANNQPQHF.

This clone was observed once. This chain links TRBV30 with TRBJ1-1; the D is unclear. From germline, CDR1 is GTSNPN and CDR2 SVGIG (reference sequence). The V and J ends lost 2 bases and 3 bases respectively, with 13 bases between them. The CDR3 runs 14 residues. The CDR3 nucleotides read TGTGCCTGGAGTCCCCCGGGAGGGTACACTGAAGCTTTCTTT. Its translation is CAWSPPGGYTEAFF.

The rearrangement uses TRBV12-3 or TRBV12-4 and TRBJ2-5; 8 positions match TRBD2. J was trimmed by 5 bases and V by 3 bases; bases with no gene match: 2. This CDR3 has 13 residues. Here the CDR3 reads CASSFSGGETQYF. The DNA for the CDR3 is TGTGCCAGCAGTTTCAGCGGGGGTGAGACCCAGTACTTC.

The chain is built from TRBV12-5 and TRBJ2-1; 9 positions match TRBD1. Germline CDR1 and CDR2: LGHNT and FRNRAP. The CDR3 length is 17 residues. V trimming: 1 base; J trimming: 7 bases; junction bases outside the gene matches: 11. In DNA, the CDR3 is TGTGCTAGTGGTTTGGGCCAATGGGGCGGGACAGGGAATGAGCAGTTCTTC. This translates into CASGLGQWGGTGNEQFF.

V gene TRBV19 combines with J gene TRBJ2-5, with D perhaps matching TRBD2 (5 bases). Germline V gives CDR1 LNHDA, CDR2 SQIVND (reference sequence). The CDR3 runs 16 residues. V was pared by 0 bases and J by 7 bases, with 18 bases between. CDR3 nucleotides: TGTGCCAGTAGTATAGAAGGGCCCGGGCGGGCAACGACCCAGTACTTC. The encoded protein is CASSIEGPGRATTQYF.

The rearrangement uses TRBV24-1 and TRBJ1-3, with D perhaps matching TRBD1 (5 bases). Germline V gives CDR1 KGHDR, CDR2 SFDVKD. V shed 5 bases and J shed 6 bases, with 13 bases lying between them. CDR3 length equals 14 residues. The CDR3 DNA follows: TGTGCCACCAGTGCTTCGAGACAGCAAAACACCATATATTTT. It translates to CATSASRQQNTIYF.

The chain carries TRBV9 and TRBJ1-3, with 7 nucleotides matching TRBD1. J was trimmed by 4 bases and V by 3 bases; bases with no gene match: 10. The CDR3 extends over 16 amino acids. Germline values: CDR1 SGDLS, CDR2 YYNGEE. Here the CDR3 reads CASSDTVGTAGNTIYF. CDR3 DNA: TGTGCCAGCAGCGACACGGTTGGGACAGCGGGAAACACCATATATTTT.

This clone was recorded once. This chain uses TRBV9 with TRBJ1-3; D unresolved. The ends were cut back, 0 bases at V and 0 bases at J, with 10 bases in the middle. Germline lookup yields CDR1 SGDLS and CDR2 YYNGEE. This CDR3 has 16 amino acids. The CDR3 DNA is TGTGCCAGCAGCGTAGGTCCCCAGGACTCTGGAAACACCATATATTTT. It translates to CASSVGPQDSGNTIYF.